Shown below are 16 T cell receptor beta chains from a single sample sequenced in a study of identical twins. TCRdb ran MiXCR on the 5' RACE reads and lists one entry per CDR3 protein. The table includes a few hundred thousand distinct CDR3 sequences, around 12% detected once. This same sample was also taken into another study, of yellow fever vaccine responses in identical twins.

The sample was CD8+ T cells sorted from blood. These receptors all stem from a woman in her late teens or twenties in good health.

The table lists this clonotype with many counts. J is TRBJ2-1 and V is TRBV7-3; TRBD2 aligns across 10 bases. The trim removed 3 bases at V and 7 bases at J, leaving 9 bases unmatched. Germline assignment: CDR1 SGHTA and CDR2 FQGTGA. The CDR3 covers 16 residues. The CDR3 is CASSFQLAGEGNEQFF. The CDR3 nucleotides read TGTGCCAGCAGCTTCCAGCTAGCGGGAGAGGGAAATGAGCAGTTCTTC.

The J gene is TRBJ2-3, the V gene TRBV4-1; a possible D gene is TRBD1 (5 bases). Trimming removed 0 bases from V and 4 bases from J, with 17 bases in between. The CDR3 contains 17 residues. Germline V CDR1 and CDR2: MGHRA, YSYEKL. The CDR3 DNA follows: TGCGCCAGCAGCCAAGATGAAGGTTATCCCAGGGCAGATACGCAGTATTTT. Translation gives CASSQDEGYPRADTQYF.

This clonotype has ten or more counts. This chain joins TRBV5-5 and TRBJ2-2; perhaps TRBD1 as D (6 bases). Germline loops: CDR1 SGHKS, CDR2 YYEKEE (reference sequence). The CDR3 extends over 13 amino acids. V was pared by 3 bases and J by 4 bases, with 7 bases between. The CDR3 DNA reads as TGTGCCAGCAGCTGGGACATCACCGGGGAGCTGTTTTTT. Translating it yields CASSWDITGELFF.

CDR3: CASSLTPGQGAIYNEQFF. Here the CDR3 DNA reads TGTGCCAGCAGCTTAACACCCGGACAGGGGGCAATCTACAATGAGCAGTTCTTC. The V and J genes are TRBV5-4 and TRBJ2-1, with TRBD1 matching over 11 bases. The trim removed 2 bases at V and 3 bases at J, leaving 10 bases unmatched. CDR1 is SGHNT, CDR2 YYREEE, per germline (reference sequence). This CDR3 is built from 18 residues.

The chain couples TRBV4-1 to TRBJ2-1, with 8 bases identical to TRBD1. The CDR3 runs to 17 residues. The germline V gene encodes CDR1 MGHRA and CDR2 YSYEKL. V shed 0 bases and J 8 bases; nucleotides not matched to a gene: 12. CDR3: CASSQDSRTGLLDEQFF. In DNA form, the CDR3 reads TGCGCCAGCAGCCAAGATTCGCGGACAGGGCTCCTGGATGAGCAGTTCTTC.

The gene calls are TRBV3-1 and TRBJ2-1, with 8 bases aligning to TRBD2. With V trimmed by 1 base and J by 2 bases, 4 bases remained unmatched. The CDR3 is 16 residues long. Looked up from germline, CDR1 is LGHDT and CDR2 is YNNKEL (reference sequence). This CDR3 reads CASSQGTSLAYNEQFF. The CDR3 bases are TGTGCCAGCAGCCAAGGGACTAGCCTTGCCTACAATGAGCAGTTCTTC.

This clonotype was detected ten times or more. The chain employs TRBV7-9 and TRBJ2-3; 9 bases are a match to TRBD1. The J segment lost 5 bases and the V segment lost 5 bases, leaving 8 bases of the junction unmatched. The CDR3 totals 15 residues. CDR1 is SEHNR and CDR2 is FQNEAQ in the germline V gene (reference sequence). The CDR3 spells CASSKTGTGLDTQYF. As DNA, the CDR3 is TGTGCCAGCAGCAAAACCGGGACAGGGCTAGATACGCAGTATTTT. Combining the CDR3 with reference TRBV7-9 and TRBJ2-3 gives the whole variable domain DTGVSQNPRHKITKRGQNVTFRCDPISEHNRLYWYRQTLGQGPEFLTYFQNEAQLEKSRLLSDRFSAERPKGSFSTLEIQRTEQGDSAMYLCASSKTGTGLDTQYFGPGTRLTVL.

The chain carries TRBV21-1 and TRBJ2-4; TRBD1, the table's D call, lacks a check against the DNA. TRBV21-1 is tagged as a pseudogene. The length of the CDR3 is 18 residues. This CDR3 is CASIPRGGDLKSKNIQYF. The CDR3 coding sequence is TGTGCCAGCATTCCCCGGGGGGGTGATCTCAAGTCCAAAAACATTCAGTACTTC.

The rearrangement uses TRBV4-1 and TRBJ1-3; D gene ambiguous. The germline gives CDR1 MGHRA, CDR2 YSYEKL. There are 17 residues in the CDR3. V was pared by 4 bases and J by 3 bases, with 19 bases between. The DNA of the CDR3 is TGCGCCAGCAGCCCGTCCTGGGTCACACGGCTTGGAAACACCATATATTTT. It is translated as CASSPSWVTRLGNTIYF.

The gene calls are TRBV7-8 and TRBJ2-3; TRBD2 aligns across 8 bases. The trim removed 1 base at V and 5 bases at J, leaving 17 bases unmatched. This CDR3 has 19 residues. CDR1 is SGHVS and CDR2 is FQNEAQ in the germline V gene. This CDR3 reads CASSLEAGVDRELGDTQYF. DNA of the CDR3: TGTGCCAGCAGCTTAGAAGCGGGAGTAGATCGGGAACTTGGAGATACGCAGTATTTT.

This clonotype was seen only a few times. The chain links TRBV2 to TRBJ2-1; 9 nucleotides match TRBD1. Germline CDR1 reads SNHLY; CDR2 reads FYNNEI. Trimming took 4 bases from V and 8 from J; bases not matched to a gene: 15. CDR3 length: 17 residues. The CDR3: CASSALGPGQGLDEQFF. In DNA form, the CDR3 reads TGTGCCAGCAGTGCCCTAGGGCCCGGACAGGGGCTCGATGAGCAGTTCTTC. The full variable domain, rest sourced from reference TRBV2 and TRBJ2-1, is EPEVTQTPSHQVTQMGQEVILRCVPISNHLYFYWYRQILGQKVEFLVSFYNNEISEKSEIFDDQFSVERPDGSNFTLKIRSTKLEDSAMYFCASSALGPGQGLDEQFFGPGTRLTVL.

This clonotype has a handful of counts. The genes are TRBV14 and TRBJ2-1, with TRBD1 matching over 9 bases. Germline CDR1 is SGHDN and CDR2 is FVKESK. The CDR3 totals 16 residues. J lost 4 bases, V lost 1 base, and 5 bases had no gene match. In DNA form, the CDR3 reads TGTGCCAGCAGCCAAGGAGTTGACAGGGGGTACAATGAGCAGTTCTTC. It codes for CASSQGVDRGYNEQFF. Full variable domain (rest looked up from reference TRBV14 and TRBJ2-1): EAGVTQFPSHSVIEKGQTVTLRCDPISGHDNLYWYRRVMGKEIKFLLHFVKESKQDESGMPNNRFLAERTGGTYSTLKVQPAELEDSGVYFCASSQGVDRGYNEQFFGPGTRLTVL.

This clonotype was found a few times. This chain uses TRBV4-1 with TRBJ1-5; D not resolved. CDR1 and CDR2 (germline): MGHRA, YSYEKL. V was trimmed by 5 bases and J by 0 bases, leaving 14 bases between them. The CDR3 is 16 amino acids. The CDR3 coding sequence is TGCGCCAGCAGCACAAGAGGAGGAGATAGCAATCAGCCCCAGCATTTT. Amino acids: CASSTRGGDSNQPQHF.

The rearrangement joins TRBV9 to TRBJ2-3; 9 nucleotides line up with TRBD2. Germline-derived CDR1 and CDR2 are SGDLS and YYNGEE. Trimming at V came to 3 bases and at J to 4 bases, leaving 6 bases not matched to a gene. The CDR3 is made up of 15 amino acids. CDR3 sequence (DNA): TGTGCCAGCAGCGATAGCGGGAGCAGCGCAGATACGCAGTATTTT. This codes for CASSDSGSSADTQYF.

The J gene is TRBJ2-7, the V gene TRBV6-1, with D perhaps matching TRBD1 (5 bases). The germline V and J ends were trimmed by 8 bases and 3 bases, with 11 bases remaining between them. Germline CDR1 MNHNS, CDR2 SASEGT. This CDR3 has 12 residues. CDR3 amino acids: CASVYRIYEQYF. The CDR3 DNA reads TGTGCCAGCGTTTACAGGATCTACGAGCAGTACTTC.

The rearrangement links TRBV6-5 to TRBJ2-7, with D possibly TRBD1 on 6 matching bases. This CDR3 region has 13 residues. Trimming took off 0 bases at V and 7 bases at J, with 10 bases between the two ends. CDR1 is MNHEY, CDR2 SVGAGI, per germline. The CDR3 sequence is CASSYSGAGEQYF. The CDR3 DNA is TGTGCCAGCAGTTACTCGGGGGCTGGGGAGCAGTACTTC.